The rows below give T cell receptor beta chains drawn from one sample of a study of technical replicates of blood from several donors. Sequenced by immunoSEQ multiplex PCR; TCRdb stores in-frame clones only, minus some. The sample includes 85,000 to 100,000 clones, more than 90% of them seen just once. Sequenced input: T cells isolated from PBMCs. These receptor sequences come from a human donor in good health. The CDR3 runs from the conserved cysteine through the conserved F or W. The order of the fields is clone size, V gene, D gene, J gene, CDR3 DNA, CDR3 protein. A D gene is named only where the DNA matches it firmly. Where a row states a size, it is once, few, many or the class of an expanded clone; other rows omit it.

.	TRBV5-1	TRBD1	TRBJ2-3	TGCGCCAGCAGCTTGCGACAGGGGGTGGATACGCAGTATTTT	CASSLRQGVDTQYF
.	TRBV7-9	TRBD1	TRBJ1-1	TGTGCCAGCAGCTCTACACAGACAGGGTGGAACACTGAAGCTTTCTTT	CASSSTQTGWNTEAFF
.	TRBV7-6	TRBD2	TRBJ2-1	TGTGCCAGCAGCGTCTCCAGCGGGATCGGTATGAATGAGCAGTTCTTC	CASSVSSGIGMNEQFF
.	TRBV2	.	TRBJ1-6	TGTGCCAGCAGTGAAGCGGAAGGGGGGGTGCGTTCACCCCTCCACTTT	CASSEAEGGVRSPLHF
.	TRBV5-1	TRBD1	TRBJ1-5	TGCGCCAGCTTTGGACAGGGGGAGCCTAATAGCAATCAGCCCCAGCATTTT	CASFGQGEPNSNQPQHF
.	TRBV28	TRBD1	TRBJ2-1	TGTGCCAGCATGACCTCAGGGGGCCGTGAGCAGTTCTTC	CASMTSGGREQFF
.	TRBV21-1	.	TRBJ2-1	TGTGCCAGCAGCAGTGGGAGCACCCCGGACAGGCCGATAAGCTCCTACAATGAGCAGTTCTTC	CASSSGSTPDRPISSYNEQFF
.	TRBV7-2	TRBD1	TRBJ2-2	TGTGCCAGCAGCACCCGGGACAGGGGCACCGGGGAGCTGTTTTTT	CASSTRDRGTGELFF
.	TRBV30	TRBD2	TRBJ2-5	TGTGCCTGGAGTTATTTTAGCGGGGGTGGAGAGACCCAGTACTTC	CAWSYFSGGGETQYF
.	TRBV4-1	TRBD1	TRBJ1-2	TGCGCCAGCAGCCACGAGACAGGGGCTAACTATGGCTACACCTTC	CASSHETGANYGYTF
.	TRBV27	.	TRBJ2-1	TGTGCCAGCAGCACGGGCCGGAGGGGATGGGATGAGCAGTTCTTC	CASSTGRRGWDEQFF
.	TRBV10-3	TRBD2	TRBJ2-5	TGTGCCATCAGTGAGCCCCTCGGGACTAGCGGGGGGGCACGGGAGACCCAGTACTTC	CAISEPLGTSGGARETQYF
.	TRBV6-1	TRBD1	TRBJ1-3	TGTGCCAGCAGTGAATACGGGACAGTCTCTGGAAACACCATATATTTT	CASSEYGTVSGNTIYF
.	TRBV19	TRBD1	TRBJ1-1	TGTGCCAGTAGTACCATACAAACGGACAAAGGGACAGAAGTTAATGAAGCTTTCTTT	CASSTIQTDKGTEVNEAFF
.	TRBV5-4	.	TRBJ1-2	TGTGCCAGCAGCTTGCCCAGCCGTGGGAGGGGGAATGGCTACACCTTC	CASSLPSRGRGNGYTF
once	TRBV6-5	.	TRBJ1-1	TGTGCCAGCAGGAGGACAGCGAACACTGAAGCTTTCTTT	CASRRTANTEAFF
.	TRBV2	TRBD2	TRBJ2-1	TGTGCCAGCAGGGGGGGGACGGGGAGCTCCTACAATGAGCAGTTCTTC	CASRGGTGSSYNEQFF
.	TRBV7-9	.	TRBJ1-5	TGTGCCAGCAGCCCAGGGAATTATAGCAATCAGCCCCAGCATTTT	CASSPGNYSNQPQHF
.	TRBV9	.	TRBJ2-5	TGTGCCAGCAGCGTAGTAGGGGGCCAAGAGACCCAGTACTTC	CASSVVGGQETQYF
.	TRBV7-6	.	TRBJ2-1	TGTGCCAGCAGCCACAATAACGAGCAGTTCTTC	CASSHNNEQFF
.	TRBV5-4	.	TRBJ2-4	TGTGCCAGCAGCTGGAGAGCCGGAGGCCCCAAAAACATTCAGTACTTC	CASSWRAGGPKNIQYF
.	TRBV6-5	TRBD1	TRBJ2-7	TGTGCCAGCAGTTACGTACAGGGGGCCGGCGAGCAGTACTTC	CASSYVQGAGEQYF
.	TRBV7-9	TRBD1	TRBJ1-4	TGTGCCAGCAGCTCGTTCAGGGGGACAATAGAAAAACTGTTTTTT	CASSSFRGTIEKLFF
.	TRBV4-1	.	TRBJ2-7	TGCGCCAGCAGCCAAGATCGGTCCTGGACAGTCTCCTACGAGCAGTACTTC	CASSQDRSWTVSYEQYF
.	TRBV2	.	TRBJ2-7	TGTGCCAGCAGCCGGGACTCCTACGAGCAGTACTTC	CASSRDSYEQYF
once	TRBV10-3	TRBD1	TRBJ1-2	TGTGCCATTAGTTCAGGGACAGAAAACTATGGCTACACCTTC	CAISSGTENYGYTF
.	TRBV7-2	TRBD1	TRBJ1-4	TGTGCCAGCAGCTTGGACAGGGATGAAAAACTGTTTTTT	CASSLDRDEKLFF
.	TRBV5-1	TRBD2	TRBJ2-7	TGCGCCAGCAGCGCGGGGACTAGCGGGAAAATCGACGAGCAGTACTTC	CASSAGTSGKIDEQYF
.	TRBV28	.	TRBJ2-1	TGTGCCAGCAGTTTATCCGTCTACAATGAGCAGTTCTTC	CASSLSVYNEQFF
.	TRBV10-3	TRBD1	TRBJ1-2	TGTGCCATCAGTGACCCCCGGACAGGGCACTACACCTTC	CAISDPRTGHYTF
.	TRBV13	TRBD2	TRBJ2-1	TGTGCCAGCAGCTTAGCCCTGCTGCGGGAGTTGAGGGATGAGCAGTTCTTC	CASSLALLRELRDEQFF
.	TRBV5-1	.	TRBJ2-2	TGCGCCAGCAGCTTTAGTAGCGGGGAGCTGTTTTTT	CASSFSSGELFF
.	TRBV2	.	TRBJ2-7	TGTGCCAGCAGTGATCTAGGAGGGCACGAGCAGTACTTC	CASSDLGGHEQYF
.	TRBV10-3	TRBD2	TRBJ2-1	TGTGCCATCAGTGAGAGGACTAGCGGAGAACATAAGCAGTTCTTC	CAISERTSGEHKQFF
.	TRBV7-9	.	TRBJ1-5	TGTGCCAGCCAAGCAGGGCTAAATCAGCCCCAGCATTTT	CASQAGLNQPQHF
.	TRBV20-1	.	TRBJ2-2	TGCAGTGCACAGAACACCGGGGAGCTGTTTTTT	CSAQNTGELFF
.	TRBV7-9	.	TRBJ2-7	TGTGCCAGCAGCTTATGGCGGGGCCTCATCTCCTACGAGCAGTACTTC	CASSLWRGLISYEQYF
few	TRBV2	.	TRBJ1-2	TGTGCCAGCAGTGTCACAGGGTTGGATGGCTACACCTTC	CASSVTGLDGYTF
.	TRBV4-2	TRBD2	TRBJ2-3	TGTGCCAGCGGGGAACTAGCGGGGTTCACAGATACGCAGTATTTT	CASGELAGFTDTQYF
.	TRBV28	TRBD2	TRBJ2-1	TGTGCCAGCAGTGCGTGGGAGGTGACTAGCGAAGAAGACAGAAAGGGTCTACTGAATGAGCAGTTCTTC	CASSAWEVTSEEDRKGLLNEQFF
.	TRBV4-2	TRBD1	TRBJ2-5	TGTGCCAGCAGCCAAGGGACAGGGGGCAATTACGGTGAGACCCAGTACTTC	CASSQGTGGNYGETQYF
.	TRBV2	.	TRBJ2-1	TGTGCCAGCAGAAGGGGTCTCGTTGAGCAGTTCTTC	CASRRGLVEQFF
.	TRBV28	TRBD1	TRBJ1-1	TGTGCCAGCAGTTCTAGGGGGACAGGGTGGAACACTGAAGCTTTCTTT	CASSSRGTGWNTEAFF
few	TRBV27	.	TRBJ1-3	TGTGCCAGCAGTTTTTCACACGTCTCTGGAAACACCATATATTTT	CASSFSHVSGNTIYF
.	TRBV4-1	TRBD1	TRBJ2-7	TGCGCCAGCAGCCAGCTTGGGACAGGGTACGAGCAGTACTTC	CASSQLGTGYEQYF
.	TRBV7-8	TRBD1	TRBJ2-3	TGTGCCAGCAGCCTTTTGCCCCCCGGGACAGGGGGGGATACGCAGTATTTT	CASSLLPPGTGGDTQYF
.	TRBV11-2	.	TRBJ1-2	TGTGCCAGCAGCTTAGCCGCAGGGGATGGCTACACCTTC	CASSLAAGDGYTF
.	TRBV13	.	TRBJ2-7	TGTGCCAGCAGCGTAGTAAACGAGCAGTACTTC	CASSVVNEQYF
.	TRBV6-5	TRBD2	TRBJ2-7	TGTGCCAGCAACCCCCGGGCTAGCGGGAACTACGAGCAGTACTTC	CASNPRASGNYEQYF
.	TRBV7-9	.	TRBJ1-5	TGTGCCAGCAGCTTATCACAGGGCAATCAGCCCCAGCATTTT	CASSLSQGNQPQHF
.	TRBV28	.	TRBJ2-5	TGTGCCAGCAGTCGAGAAGAGACCCAGTACTTC	CASSREETQYF
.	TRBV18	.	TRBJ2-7	TGTGCCTCCAGACCAGGGGGGCCCTACGAGCAGTACTTC	CASRPGGPYEQYF
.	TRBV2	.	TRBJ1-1	TGTGCCAGCATATCGGCAGGGTGGACTTTCTTT	CASISAGWTFF
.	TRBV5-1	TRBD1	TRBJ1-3	TGCGCCAGCAGCTCCGTCTACAGGGGAAGTGGAAACACCATATATTTT	CASSSVYRGSGNTIYF
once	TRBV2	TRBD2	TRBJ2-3	TGTGCCGTAAACGGCGGGGAGGGCCCTCGCGCAGATACGCAGTATTTT	CAVNGGEGPRADTQYF
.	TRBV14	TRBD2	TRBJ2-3	TGTGCCAGCAGCCAAGATCGGTCGGGGGGGCTCGCAGATACGCAGTATTTT	CASSQDRSGGLADTQYF
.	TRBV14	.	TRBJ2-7	TGTGCCAGTACAGGGTTTAGGTGGAACGAGCAGTACTTC	CASTGFRWNEQYF